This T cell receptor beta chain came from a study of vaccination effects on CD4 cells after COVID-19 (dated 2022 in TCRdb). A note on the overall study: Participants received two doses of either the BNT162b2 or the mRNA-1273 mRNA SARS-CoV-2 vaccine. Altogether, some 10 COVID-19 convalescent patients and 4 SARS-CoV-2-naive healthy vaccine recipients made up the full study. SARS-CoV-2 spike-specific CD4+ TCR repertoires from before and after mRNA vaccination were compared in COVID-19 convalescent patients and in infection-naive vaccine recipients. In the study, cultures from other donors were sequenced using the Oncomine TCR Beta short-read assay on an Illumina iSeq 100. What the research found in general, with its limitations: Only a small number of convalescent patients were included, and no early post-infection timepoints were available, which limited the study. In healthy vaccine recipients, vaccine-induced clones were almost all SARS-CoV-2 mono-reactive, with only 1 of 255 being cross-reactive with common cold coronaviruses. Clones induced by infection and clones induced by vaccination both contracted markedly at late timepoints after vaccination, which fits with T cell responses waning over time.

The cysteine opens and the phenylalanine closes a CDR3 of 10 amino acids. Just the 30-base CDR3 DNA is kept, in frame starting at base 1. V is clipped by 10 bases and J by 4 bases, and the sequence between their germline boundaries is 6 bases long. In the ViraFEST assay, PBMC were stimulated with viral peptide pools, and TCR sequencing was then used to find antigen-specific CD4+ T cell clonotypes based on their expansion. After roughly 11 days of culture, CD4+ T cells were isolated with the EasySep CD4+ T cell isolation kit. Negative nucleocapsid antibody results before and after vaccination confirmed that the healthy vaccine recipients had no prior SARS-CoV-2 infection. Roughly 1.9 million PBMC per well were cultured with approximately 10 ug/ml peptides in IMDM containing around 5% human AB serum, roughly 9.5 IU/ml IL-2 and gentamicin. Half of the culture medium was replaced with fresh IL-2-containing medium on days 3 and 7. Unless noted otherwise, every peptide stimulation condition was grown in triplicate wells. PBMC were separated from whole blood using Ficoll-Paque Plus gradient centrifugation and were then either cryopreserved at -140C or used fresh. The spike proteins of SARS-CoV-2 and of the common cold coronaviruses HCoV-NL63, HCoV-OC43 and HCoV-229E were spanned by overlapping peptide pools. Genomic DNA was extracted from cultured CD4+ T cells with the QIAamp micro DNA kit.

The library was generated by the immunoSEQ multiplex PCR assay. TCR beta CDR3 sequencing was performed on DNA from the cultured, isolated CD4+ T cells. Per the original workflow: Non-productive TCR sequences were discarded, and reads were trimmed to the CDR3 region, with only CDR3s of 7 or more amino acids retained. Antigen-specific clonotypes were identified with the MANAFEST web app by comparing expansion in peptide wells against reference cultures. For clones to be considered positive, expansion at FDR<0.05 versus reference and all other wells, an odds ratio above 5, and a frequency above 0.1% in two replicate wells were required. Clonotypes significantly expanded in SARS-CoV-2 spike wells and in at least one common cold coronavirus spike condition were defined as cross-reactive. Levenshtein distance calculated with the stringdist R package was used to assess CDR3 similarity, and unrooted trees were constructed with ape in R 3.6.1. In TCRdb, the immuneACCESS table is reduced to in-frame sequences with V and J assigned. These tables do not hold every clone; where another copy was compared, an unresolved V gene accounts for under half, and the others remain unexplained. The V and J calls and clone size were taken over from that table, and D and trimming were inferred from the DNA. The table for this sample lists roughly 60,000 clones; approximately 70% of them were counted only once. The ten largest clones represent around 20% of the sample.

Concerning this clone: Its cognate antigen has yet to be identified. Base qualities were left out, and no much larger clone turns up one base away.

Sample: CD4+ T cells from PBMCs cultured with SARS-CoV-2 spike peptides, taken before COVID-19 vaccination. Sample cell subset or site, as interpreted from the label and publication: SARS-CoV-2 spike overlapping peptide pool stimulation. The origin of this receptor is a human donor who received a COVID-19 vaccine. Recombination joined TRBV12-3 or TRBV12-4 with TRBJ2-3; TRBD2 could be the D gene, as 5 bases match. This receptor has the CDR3 CATGADTQYF. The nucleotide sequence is TGTGCCACCGGGGCAGATACGCAGTATTTT.